This T cell receptor beta chain was recovered during a study of blood T cell repertoires in COVID-19. The table lists this clone with a few counts. One end of the junction is discordant with germline, which a read error may explain. This CDR3 spans 12 amino acids. Per germline, CDR1 SGHRS and CDR2 YFSETQ. The method was immunoSEQ multiplex PCR; TCRdb's version includes in-frame clones alone and lacks a portion of them. Among almost 350,000 clones listed, around nine tenths were seen once. The source is a woman aged 25-40 years who had been exposed to COVID-19. Sequencing input: PBMCs or T cells enriched from blood (not recorded which). The V call is TRBV5-1, the J call TRBJ2-7; a weak D match, TRBD2 (5 bases). The CDR3 sequence: CASRFGDYEQYF. CDR3 nucleotides: TGCGCCAGCCGCTTCGGGGACTACGAGCAGTACTTC.